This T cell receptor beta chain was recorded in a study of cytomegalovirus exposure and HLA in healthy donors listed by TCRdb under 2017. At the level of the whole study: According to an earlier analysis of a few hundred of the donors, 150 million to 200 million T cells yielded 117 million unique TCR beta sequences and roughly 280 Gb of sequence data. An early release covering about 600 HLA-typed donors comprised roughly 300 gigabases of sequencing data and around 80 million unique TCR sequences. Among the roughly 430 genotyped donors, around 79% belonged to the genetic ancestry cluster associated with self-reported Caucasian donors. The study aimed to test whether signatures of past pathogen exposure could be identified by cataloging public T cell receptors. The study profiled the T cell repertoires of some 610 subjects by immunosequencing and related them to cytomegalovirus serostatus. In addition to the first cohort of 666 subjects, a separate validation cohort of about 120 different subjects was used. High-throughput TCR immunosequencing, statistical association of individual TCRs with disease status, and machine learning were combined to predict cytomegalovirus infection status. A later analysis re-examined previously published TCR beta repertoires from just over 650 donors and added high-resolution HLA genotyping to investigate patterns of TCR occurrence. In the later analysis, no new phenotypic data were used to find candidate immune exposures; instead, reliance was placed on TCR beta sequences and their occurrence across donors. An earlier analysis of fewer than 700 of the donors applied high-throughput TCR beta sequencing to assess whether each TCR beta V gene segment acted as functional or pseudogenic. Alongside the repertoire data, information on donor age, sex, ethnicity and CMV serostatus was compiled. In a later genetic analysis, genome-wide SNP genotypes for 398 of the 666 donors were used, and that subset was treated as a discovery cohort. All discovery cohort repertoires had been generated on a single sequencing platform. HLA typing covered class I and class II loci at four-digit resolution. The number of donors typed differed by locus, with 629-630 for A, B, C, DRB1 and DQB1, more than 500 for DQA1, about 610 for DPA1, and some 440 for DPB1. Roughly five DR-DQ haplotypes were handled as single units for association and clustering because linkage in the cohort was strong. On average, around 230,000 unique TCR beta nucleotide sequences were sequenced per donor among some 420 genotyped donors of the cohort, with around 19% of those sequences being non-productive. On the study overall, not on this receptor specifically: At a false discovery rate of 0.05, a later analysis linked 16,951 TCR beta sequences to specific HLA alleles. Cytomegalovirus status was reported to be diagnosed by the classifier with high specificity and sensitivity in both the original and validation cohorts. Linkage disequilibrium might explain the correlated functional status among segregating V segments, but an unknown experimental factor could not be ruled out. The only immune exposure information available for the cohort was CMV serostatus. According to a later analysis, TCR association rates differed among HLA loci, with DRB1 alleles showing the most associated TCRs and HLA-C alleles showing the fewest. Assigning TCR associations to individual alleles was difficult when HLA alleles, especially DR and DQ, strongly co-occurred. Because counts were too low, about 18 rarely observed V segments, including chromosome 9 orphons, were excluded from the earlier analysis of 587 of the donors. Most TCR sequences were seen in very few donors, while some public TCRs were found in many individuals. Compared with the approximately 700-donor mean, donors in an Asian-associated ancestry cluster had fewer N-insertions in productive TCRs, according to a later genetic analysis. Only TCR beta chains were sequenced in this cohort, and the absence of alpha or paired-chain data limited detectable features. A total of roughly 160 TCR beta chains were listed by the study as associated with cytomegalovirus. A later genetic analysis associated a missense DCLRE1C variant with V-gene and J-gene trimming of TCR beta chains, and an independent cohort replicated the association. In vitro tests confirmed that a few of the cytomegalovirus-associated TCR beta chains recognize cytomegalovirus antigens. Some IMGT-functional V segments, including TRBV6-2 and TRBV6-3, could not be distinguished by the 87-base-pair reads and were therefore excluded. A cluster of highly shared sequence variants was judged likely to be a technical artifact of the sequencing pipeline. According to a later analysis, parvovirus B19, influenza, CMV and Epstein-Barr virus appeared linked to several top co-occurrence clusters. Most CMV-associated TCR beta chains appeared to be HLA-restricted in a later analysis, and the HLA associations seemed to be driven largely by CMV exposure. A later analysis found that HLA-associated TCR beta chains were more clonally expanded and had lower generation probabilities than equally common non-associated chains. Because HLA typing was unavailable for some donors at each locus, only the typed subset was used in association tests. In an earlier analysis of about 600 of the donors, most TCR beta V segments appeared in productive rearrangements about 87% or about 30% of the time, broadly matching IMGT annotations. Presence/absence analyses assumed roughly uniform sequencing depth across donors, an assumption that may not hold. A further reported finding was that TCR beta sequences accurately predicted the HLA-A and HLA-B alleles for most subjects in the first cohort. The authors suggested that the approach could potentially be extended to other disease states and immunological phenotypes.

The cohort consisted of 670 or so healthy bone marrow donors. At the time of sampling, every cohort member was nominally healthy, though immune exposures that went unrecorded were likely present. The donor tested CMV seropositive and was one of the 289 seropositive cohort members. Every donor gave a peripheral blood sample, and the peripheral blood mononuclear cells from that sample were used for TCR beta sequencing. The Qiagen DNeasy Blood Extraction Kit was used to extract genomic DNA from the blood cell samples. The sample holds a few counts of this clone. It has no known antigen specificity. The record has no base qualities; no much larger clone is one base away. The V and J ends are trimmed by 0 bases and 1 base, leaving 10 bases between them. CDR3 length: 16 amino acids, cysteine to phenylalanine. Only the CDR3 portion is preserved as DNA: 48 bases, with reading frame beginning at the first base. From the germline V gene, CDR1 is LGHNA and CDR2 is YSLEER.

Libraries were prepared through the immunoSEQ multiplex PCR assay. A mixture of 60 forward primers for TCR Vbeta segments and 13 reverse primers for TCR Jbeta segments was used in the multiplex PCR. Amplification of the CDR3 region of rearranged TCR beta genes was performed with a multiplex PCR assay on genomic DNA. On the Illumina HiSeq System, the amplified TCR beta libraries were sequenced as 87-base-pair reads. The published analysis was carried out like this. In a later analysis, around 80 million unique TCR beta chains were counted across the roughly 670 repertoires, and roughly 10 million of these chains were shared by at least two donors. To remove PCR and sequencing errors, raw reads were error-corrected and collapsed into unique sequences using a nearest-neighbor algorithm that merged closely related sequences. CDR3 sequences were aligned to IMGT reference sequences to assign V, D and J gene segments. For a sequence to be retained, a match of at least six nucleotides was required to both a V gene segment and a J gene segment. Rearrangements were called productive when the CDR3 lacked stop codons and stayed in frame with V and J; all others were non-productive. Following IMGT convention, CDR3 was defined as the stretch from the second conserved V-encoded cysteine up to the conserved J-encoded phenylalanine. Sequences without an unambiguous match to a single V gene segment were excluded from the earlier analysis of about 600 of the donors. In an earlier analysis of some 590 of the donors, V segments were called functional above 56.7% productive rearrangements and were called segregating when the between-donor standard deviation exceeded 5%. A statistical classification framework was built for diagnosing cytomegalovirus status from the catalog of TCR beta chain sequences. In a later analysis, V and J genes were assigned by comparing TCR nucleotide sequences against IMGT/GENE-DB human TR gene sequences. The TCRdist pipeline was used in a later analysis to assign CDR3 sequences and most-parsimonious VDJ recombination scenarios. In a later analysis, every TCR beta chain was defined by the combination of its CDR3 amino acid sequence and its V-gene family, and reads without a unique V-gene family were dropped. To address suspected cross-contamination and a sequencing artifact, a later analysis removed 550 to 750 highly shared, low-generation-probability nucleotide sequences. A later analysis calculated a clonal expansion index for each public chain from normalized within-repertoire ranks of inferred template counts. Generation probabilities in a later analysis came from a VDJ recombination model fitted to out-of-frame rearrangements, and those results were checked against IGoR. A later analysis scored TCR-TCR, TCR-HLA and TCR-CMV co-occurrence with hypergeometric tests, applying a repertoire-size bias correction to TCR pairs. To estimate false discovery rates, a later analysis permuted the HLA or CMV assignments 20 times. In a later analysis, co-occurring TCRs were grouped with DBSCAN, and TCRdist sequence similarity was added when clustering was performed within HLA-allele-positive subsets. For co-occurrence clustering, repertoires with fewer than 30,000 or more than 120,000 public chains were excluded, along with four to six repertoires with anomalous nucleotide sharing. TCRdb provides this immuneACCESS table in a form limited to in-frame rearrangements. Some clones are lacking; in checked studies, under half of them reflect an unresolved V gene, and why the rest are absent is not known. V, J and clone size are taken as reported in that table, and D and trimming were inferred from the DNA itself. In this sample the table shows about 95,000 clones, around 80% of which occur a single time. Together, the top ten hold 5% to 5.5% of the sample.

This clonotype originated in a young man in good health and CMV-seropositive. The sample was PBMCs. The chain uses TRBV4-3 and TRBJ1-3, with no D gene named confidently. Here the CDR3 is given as CASSQDLSGSGNTIYF. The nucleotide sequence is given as TGCGCCAGCAGCCAAGATCTTTCGGGTTCTGGAAACACCATATATTTT.